This TCR beta chain was obtained from a study of blood T cell repertoires in COVID-19 (dated by TCRdb to between 2020 and 2021). The study in broad terms: Collaborator samples came from the United States, Italy and Spain and covered acute and convalescent phases of COVID-19. The material from the prospective study consisted of cDNA or gDNA derived from T cells, B-cell-depleted T cells, or PBMCs. Subjects who had been exposed to COVID-19, were actively infected with it, or had recovered from it provided the deeply sampled blood TCRbeta repertoires that made up the dataset. The repertoires were made available in a free public database intended to serve as a resource for research on the immune response to SARS-CoV-2. Samples were obtained from the ongoing ImmuneRACE study (first 160 participants) and from 1,000 to 1,500 subjects provided by 6 global collaborators. Nearly every sample came with metadata listing a de-identified subject ID, COVID-19 status, age in years and sex. Where HLA class I and class II types were available, the types were taken from metadata supplied by the sample provider, not from assay-based typing.

Overall study outcomes, separate from this receptor: The quantity of clinical and demographic metadata differed by source and by participant and was supplied without curation.

This clone was observed a single time. The antigen this receptor binds is unknown. No much larger clone exists at a distance of one base, and base qualities are not known. The immunoSEQ Assay, a bias-controlled multiplex PCR, was used to amplify TCRbeta CDR3 regions from genomic DNA. In the authors' own workflow: Within the assay, amplification of reference gene primers was used to estimate how many nucleated cells each sample contained. Sequence reads were collapsed and filtered to measure the absolute abundance of every unique TCRbeta CDR3 rearrangement. Productive Simpson clonality was computed per sample as the square root of Simpson's diversity index over productive rearrangements. TCRdb took over this immuneACCESS table, retaining in-frame rearrangements with V and J assigned. Such tables are incomplete; in checked studies, under half of the missing clones stem from an unresolved V gene, and the remainder is unexplained. V and J calls and clone size are copied from that table; D and trimming were computed from the DNA. This sample has a few hundred thousand clones in its table, and roughly 84% of those were observed once. The ten most abundant clones make up 5.5% to 7.5% of the sample.

Germline trimming: 2 bases from V, 5 bases from J; junction bases outside gene matches: 10. The germline V gene (reference sequence) gives CDR1 as MNHEY and CDR2 as SMNVEV. The CDR3 has 16 amino acids, counting the end cysteine and phenylalanine. The DNA shown is the 48-base CDR3, in frame from base 1. Participants in the prospective study were enrolled through a virtual design, were aged roughly 18 to 95 years, and lived in 24 United States geographic areas. In the prospective study, cohorts were assigned on the basis of participant-reported clinical history obtained from a screening survey and a study questionnaire. ImmuneRACE Cohort 3 recovered participants were defined by two consecutive negative NP/OP PCR tests, healthcare professional clearance, or symptom resolution. Mobile phlebotomists in the prospective study collected whole blood, serum and a nasopharyngeal or oropharyngeal swab from every participant. Prospective study participants could optionally give additional blood draws and questionnaires over an approximately two-month period. Blood samples from the prospective study were shipped frozen or at room temperature prior to DNA extraction.

The sample taken for sequencing was PBMCs or T cells enriched from blood (not recorded which). The origin of this receptor is a woman in her thirties or forties who had recovered from COVID-19. The sequence is built from TRBV27 and TRBJ1-2, with TRBD1 matching 8 junction bases. The nucleotides are TGTGCCAGCAGTTTACAGGGGGCCATCGTGGGGTATGGCTACACCTTC. It encodes CASSLQGAIVGYGYTF.